Given below is one TCR beta chain in context. This sample was taken from a study of blood T cell repertoires in COVID-19. Sequenced by immunoSEQ multiplex PCR; TCRdb stores in-frame clones only, minus some. The repertoire holds roughly 400,000 clones, with 87% as singletons. Per germline, CDR1 SNHLY and CDR2 FYNNEI. The CDR3 loop spans 15 amino acids. Trimming stripped 2 bases from V and 3 bases from J, with 11 bases between. The rearrangement joins TRBV2 to TRBJ1-5; D perhaps matches TRBD1 (5 bases). The receptor comes from a woman aged 45-60 years who had recovered from COVID-19. Sequencing was done on a sample of PBMCs or T cells enriched from blood (not recorded which). In DNA form, the CDR3 reads TGTGCCAGCAGTGAATTTTTGACAGACAATCAGCCCCAGCATTTT. It yields the protein CASSEFLTDNQPQHF. Using reference TRBV2 and TRBJ1-5 for the parts outside the CDR3, the full variable domain is EPEVTQTPSHQVTQMGQEVILRCVPISNHLYFYWYRQILGQKVEFLVSFYNNEISEKSEIFDDQFSVERPDGSNFTLKIRSTKLEDSAMYFCASSEFLTDNQPQHFGDGTRLSIL.